One sample yielded the 5 T cell receptor beta chains listed below, sequenced in a study of cytomegalovirus exposure and HLA in healthy donors. The PCR ran on 60 Vbeta and 13 Jbeta primers. The data were produced by immunoSEQ multiplex PCR, yet TCRdb's version contains in-frame clones alone and is incomplete. This sample has about 150,000 clones; 80% occur once, and the top ten carry roughly 5.9%. Input material: PBMCs. The receptor set was obtained from a woman aged 40-49 years in good health and CMV-seropositive.

This chain joins TRBV10-3 and TRBJ1-2, with 8 bases aligning to TRBD1. This CDR3 has 14 residues. With V trimmed by 0 bases and J by 4 bases, 1 base remained unmatched. The germline V gene encodes CDR1 ENHRY and CDR2 SYGVKD. The CDR3 sequence is CAISESGTGYGYTF. CDR3 sequence (DNA): TGTGCCATCAGTGAGTCGGGGACAGGCTATGGCTACACCTTC.

The rearrangement joins TRBV27 to TRBJ1-1; 11 nucleotides match TRBD1. Per the germline V gene, CDR1 is MNHEY and CDR2 is SMNVEV (reference sequence). The CDR3 has 14 residues. Trimming at V came to 6 bases and at J to 4 bases, leaving 4 bases not matched to a gene. CDR3 nucleotide sequence: TGTGCCAGCAGGGACAGGGGGCTGGTCACTGAAGCTTTCTTT. Its translation: CASRDRGLVTEAFF.

This clone was counted only a few times. The chain has TRBV10-3 and TRBJ2-7, with 8 nucleotides matching TRBD1. This CDR3 comprises 13 residues. Germline V CDR1 and CDR2: ENHRY, SYGVKD. Germline trimming cut 4 bases from V and 5 bases from J; bases unmatched to any gene: 4. The CDR3 is CAISGTGSHEQYF. In nucleotides, the CDR3 is TGTGCCATCAGTGGGACAGGGAGCCACGAGCAGTACTTC.

The chain employs TRBV15 and TRBJ2-1; TRBD1 agrees at 10 bases. The junction had 9 bases not matched to a gene; V was cut back by 4 bases and J by 3 bases. CDR3 size: 17 residues. Germline CDR1 is LNHNV and CDR2 is YYDKDF (reference sequence). CDR3 residues: CATSTPSGTGDYNEQFF. The CDR3, as DNA: TGTGCCACCAGCACCCCCTCCGGGACAGGGGACTACAATGAGCAGTTCTTC.

The genes are TRBV5-1 and TRBJ1-2; 9 bases are a match to TRBD1. The CDR3 is 14 amino acids. The ends lost 3 bases at V and 4 bases at J; junction bases unmatched: 4. CDR1 and CDR2 (germline): SGHRS, YFSETQ. The CDR3 DNA follows: TGCGCCAGCAGCTGGGACAGGGAGGTCTATGGCTACACCTTC. Amino acid sequence: CASSWDREVYGYTF.